Following are 10 T cell receptor beta chains from one sample sequenced in a study of blood T cell repertoires in COVID-19. Here immunoSEQ multiplex PCR was the method, and the copy in TCRdb shows in-frame clones only, minus some. The data show 200,000 to 300,000 clones, around 85% seen once. Sequencing used PBMCs or T cells enriched from blood (not recorded which). The receptor source for this set is a middle-aged woman with acute COVID-19.

The chain employs TRBV19 and TRBJ2-1, with TRBD2 matching 7 bases. The CDR3 has 15 amino acids. Per germline, CDR1 LNHDA and CDR2 SQIVND (reference sequence). The trim removed 10 bases at V and 6 bases at J, leaving 15 bases unmatched. The CDR3 here is CATRRGGALVNEQFF. The CDR3, as DNA: TGTGCCACACGACGGGGAGGGGCCTTGGTCAATGAGCAGTTCTTC.

This clone was observed a few times. V gene TRBV11-3 combines with J gene TRBJ1-1, with no clear D. V lost 2 bases, J lost 2 bases, and 12 bases lay in between. Germline-derived CDR1 and CDR2 are SGHNT and YENEEA. This CDR3 is 15 amino acids long. CDR3 bases: TGTGCCAGCAGCTTAATTGTCGGAGGTAACACTGAAGCTTTCTTT. Translated: CASSLIVGGNTEAFF.

The CDR3 DNA reads TGCAGCGTTGAAGGGTTCCTAGCGGGGACCTACGAGCAGTACTTC. It codes for CSVEGFLAGTYEQYF. This chain links TRBV29-1 with TRBJ2-7; 9 bases match TRBD2. This CDR3 has 15 residues. J was trimmed by 2 bases and V by 1 base; bases with no gene match: 6. Looked up from germline, CDR1 is SQVTM and CDR2 is ANQGSEA.

This clone came up once. The gene calls are TRBV5-1 and TRBJ1-4; a possible D gene is TRBD1 (6 bases). The V end was cut by 0 bases, the J end by 6 bases, with 9 bases between. This CDR3 comprises 14 residues. CDR1 is SGHRS and CDR2 is YFSETQ in the germline V gene. The chain's CDR3 is CASSLEGGDEKLFF. DNA for the CDR3: TGCGCCAGCAGCTTGGAAGGGGGAGATGAAAAACTGTTTTTT.

V and J are TRBV19 and TRBJ1-1; maybe TRBD1 (6 bases). The V end was cut by 5 bases, the J end by 5 bases, with 18 bases between. The germline CDR1 and CDR2 sequences are LNHDA and SQIVND (reference sequence). The CDR3 is 15 residues long. The DNA for the CDR3 is TGTGCCAGTAGTCCGGCGTGGGGGCTGGAGACTGAAGCTTTCTTT. As protein: CASSPAWGLETEAFF.

This chain connects TRBV7-9 to TRBJ2-1; TRBD1 aligns across 8 bases. The CDR3 spans 15 residues. The junction had 6 bases not matched to a gene; V was cut back by 4 bases and J by 4 bases. Germline CDR1 SEHNR, CDR2 FQNEAQ (reference sequence). Written as DNA, the CDR3 is TGTGCCAGCAGCTCCGGACAGGGAGAATACAATGAGCAGTTCTTC. This codes for CASSSGQGEYNEQFF. The full variable domain, in which reference TRBV7-9 and TRBJ2-1 provide the parts outside the CDR3, is DTGVSQNPRHKITKRGQNVTFRCDPISEHNRLYWYRQTLGQGPEFLTYFQNEAQLEKSRLLSDRFSAERPKGSFSTLEIQRTEQGDSAMYLCASSSGQGEYNEQFFGPGTRLTVL.

This clone was detected only once. The chain combines TRBV27 with TRBJ2-6, with D possibly TRBD2 on 5 matching bases. The ends were cut back, 2 bases at V and 3 bases at J, with 8 bases in the middle. Per germline, CDR1 MNHEY and CDR2 SMNVEV (reference sequence). The CDR3 has 15 residues. The CDR3 here is CASSLRGIGANVLTF. The CDR3 DNA is TGTGCCAGCAGTTTAAGAGGGATTGGGGCCAACGTCCTGACTTTC.

This chain connects TRBV2 to TRBJ1-2; 8 nucleotides align to TRBD1. The CDR3 totals 12 residues. Per the germline V gene, CDR1 is SNHLY and CDR2 is FYNNEI. V lost 5 bases, J lost 8 bases, and 4 bases stayed unmatched. The CDR3 reads CASSKDRAGYTF. As DNA, the CDR3 is TGTGCCAGCAGTAAGGACAGGGCAGGCTACACCTTC.

The V call is TRBV18, the J call TRBJ2-7, with D unresolved. V shed 3 bases and J shed 5 bases, with 14 bases lying between them. The germline V gene encodes CDR1 KGHSH and CDR2 LQKENI. The CDR3 loop spans 14 amino acids. CDR3: CASSPSARSNEQYF. Here the CDR3 DNA reads TGTGCCAGCTCACCTTCGGCCAGGTCCAACGAGCAGTACTTC.

The genes are TRBV10-3 and TRBJ1-1; D is perhaps TRBD1 (5 bases). Trimming cost V 10 bases and J 2 bases, with 14 bases left between them. The CDR3 is made up of 13 amino acids. Per the germline V gene, CDR1 is ENHRY and CDR2 is SYGVKD. As DNA, the CDR3 is TGTGCCACGTTAGACAGCTCCAACACTGAAGCTTTCTTT. Translation gives CATLDSSNTEAFF.